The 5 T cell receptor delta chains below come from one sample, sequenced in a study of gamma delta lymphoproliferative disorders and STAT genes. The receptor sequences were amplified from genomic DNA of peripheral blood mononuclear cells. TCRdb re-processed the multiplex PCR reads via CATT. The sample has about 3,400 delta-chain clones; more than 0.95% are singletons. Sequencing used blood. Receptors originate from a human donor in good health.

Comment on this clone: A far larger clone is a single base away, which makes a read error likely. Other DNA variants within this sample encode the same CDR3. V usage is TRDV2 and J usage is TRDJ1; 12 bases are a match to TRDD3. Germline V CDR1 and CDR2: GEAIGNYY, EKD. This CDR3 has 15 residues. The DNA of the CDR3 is TGTGCCTGTGACCCCCTGGGGGATACGCCAGGGGAACTCATCTTC. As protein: CACDPLGDTPGELIF.

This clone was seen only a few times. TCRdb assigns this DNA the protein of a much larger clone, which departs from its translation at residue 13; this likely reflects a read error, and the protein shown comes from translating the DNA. This CDR3 reads CACDTEYWGISAGKLIF. CDR3 in DNA: TGTGCCTGTGACACCGAGTACTGGGGGATAAGTGCCGGTAAACTCATCTTT. The chain recombines TRDV2 with TRDJ1; 11 bases align to TRDD3. The V and J ends lost 0 bases and 7 bases, in that order; junction bases with no gene match: 12. The CDR3 runs to 17 residues. CDR1 and CDR2 (germline): GEAIGNYY, EKD.

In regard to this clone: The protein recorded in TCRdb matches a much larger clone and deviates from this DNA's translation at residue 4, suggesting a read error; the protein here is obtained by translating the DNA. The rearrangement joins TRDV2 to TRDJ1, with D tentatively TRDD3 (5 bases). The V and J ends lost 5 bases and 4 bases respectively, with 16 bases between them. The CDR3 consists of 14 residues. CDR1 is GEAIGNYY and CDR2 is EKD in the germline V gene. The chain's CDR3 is CACGAVQGSDKLIF. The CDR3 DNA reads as TGTGCCTGTGGCGCTGTACAGGGGAGCGATAAACTCATCTTT.

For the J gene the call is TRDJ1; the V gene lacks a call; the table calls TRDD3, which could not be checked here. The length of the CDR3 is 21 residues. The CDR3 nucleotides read TGTGCTCTTGGGGATCCCCCTCTGGCATGGGGGATACTCAGGTACACCGATAAACTCATCTTT. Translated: CALGDPPLAWGILRYTDKLIF.

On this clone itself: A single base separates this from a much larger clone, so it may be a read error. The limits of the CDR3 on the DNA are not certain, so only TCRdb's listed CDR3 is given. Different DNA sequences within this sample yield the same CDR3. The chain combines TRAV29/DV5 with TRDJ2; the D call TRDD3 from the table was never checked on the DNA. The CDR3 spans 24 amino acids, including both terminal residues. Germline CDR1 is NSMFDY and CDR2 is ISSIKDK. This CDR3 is CSVLLCSKRVLGARPSALTAQLFF.